This T cell receptor (beta chain) appears in the sequencing data of a study of T cell responses to AZD1222 COVID-19 vaccine. Study-level results: Vaccine-associated CD4 TCRs ranged over spike, dominating at 160-218 and 743-854. Baseline seropositives among AZD1222 recipients totaled only five or six. Once two AZD1222 doses were given, Spike-specific TCR breadth and depth went up. None of the repertoires were sampled until the peak T cell response had passed.

This table comes from immunoSEQ multiplex PCR, and its TCRdb copy is limited to in-frame clones, with some not included. The sample carries under 150,000 clones, 80% to 90% recorded once. With regard to this clone: As yet, its antigen is unknown.

In germline, CDR1 is SGHNT, CDR2 YENEEA. V trimming: 0 bases; J trimming: 7 bases; junction bases outside the gene matches: 6. The CDR3 has 17 residues. The rearrangement links TRBV11-3 to TRBJ2-1; 13 bases map to TRBD2. This clonotype was obtained from an adult in good health. The sequenced sample was peripheral blood, obtained on day 0 of MenACWY control vaccination. The CDR3 region has the DNA TGTGCCAGCAGCTTAGATAGGACTAGCGGGAGTCATAATGAGCAGTTCTTC. Its translation: CASSLDRTSGSHNEQFF.